Each of the 27 T cell receptor beta chains below was sequenced from the same sample in a study of metastatic and nonmetastatic thyroid tumors. Until they underwent thyroid surgery, no patient had received any treatment. TCRdb reprocessed the PCR reads using MiXCR. The table has 25,000 to 40,000 clones, 7% to 9% seen once. Material: blood. These receptors all come from a female donor with papillary thyroid cancer or a benign thyroid nodule (not recorded which). Some clones in this sample may be carry-over from other donors' samples.

Ten or more counts support this clone. This chain links TRBV3-1 with TRBJ2-7; D gene unclear. The germline V gene has CDR1 LGHDT and CDR2 YNNKEL (reference sequence). The CDR3 covers 12 residues. Trimming left V 1 base short and J 2 bases short, with 3 bases between. The CDR3 sequence is CASSQGAYEQYF. DNA of the CDR3: TGTGCCAGCAGCCAAGGGGCCTACGAGCAGTACTTC.

This clone occurred many times. The chain employs TRBV6-4 and TRBJ2-3; D remains ambiguous. The CDR3 is made up of 16 amino acids. Trimming took 2 bases from V and 3 from J, leaving 15 bases between them. Per the germline V gene, CDR1 is MRHNA and CDR2 is SNTAGT. Written as DNA, the CDR3 is TGTGCCAGCAGTGACCTATCTTGGGTGGGAACAGATACGCAGTATTTT. This translates into CASSDLSWVGTDTQYF.

This clone has a count of ten or more. V usage is TRBV29-1 and J usage is TRBJ2-7, with TRBD1 identical over 9 bases. CDR1 SQVTM and CDR2 ANQGSEA come from the germline V gene. V shed 6 bases and J 2 bases; nucleotides not matched to a gene: 5. The CDR3 is made up of 13 amino acids. CDR3 sequence: CSVQGQGAYEQYF. For the CDR3, the DNA is TGCAGCGTCCAGGGACAGGGAGCCTACGAGCAGTACTTC.

This clone was observed many times. The V gene is TRBV18, the J gene TRBJ2-3; perhaps TRBD1 as D (6 bases). The ends were cut back, 3 bases at V and 1 base at J, with 8 bases in the middle. Germline loops: CDR1 KGHSH, CDR2 LQKENI. The CDR3 is 14 amino acids. Here the CDR3 DNA reads TGTGCCAGCTCACCTAACAGGGGCACAGATACGCAGTATTTT. Protein sequence: CASSPNRGTDTQYF.

The chain recombines TRBV4-2 with TRBJ2-7; TRBD1 matches 7 bases. V was pared by 0 bases and J by 3 bases, with 5 bases of the junction left unmatched. Germline values: CDR1 LGHNA, CDR2 YNFKEQ. The CDR3 has 15 residues. Written as DNA, the CDR3 is TGTGCCAGCAGCCAAGATTCCGGACAGGACTACGAGCAGTACTTC. This codes for CASSQDSGQDYEQYF.

This clone has a count of ten or more. The chain uses TRBV19 and TRBJ2-3; the D gene is possibly TRBD2 (6 bases). CDR3 size: 16 residues. Between the trimmed V and J ends, which lost 5 bases and 5 bases, there was a span of 20 bases. CDR1 and CDR2 from the germline V gene are LNHDA and SQIVND (reference sequence). CDR3 amino acids: CASSGLMEGRGDTQYF. DNA of the CDR3: TGTGCCAGTAGTGGCTTGATGGAGGGCCGTGGAGATACGCAGTATTTT.

This clone was recorded many times. The J gene is TRBJ2-1, the V gene TRBV30, with 8 bases lining up with TRBD2. The CDR3 has 15 amino acids. Germline trimming cut 4 bases from V and 8 bases from J; bases unmatched to any gene: 13. Per germline, CDR1 GTSNPN and CDR2 SVGIG (reference sequence). CDR3 sequence reads: CAWTLGLADIYEQFF. In DNA form, the CDR3 reads TGTGCCTGGACCCTCGGACTAGCCGATATCTATGAGCAGTTCTTC.

This clone was seen more than once but under ten times. The V gene is TRBV28, the J gene TRBJ1-6; D unclear. In germline, CDR1 is MDHEN, CDR2 SYDVKM. The CDR3 sequence is 15 residues long. Trimming removed 7 bases from V and 7 bases from J, with 17 bases in between. The CDR3 sequence: CASTPPLRANSPLHF. CDR3 DNA: TGTGCCAGCACCCCCCCCTTGCGGGCGAATTCACCCCTCCACTTT.

There are many counts of this clone. This likely comes from a read error, as the CDR3 has no conserved phenylalanine or tryptophan at its end. The rearrangement links TRBV7-9 to TRBJ1-2; possibly TRBD1 for D (5 bases). The CDR3 covers 15 residues. The V gene's germline CDR1 is SEHNR and CDR2 FQNEAQ (reference sequence). Trimming took off 5 bases at V and 2 bases at J, with 15 bases between the two ends. The CDR3 protein is CASSIIGTVNYGYTL. In nucleotides, the CDR3 is TGTGCCAGCAGCATAATAGGGACGGTGAACTATGGCTACACCCTC.

The table lists this clone with many counts. The junction departs from the called germline gene at one end, perhaps through a read error. The rearrangement uses TRBV19 and TRBJ2-7; no firm D call. CDR3 length equals 13 residues. CDR1 LNHDA and CDR2 SQIVND come from the germline V gene (reference sequence). In DNA, the CDR3 is TGTGCTAGTAGTTCCGGTTCACTGGCGTGGCAGTACTTC. Translation: CASSSGSLAWQYF.

In this sample, this clone turned up many times. The J gene is TRBJ2-7, the V gene TRBV7-6; no clear D gene. The germline gives CDR1 SGHVS, CDR2 FNYEAQ. The CDR3 has 17 residues. Trimming stripped 5 bases from V and 2 bases from J, with 22 bases between. The CDR3 DNA reads as TGTGCCAGCAGCGAAGGCCGGTTAGAACTGACGCCCTACGAGCAGTACTTC. Translation gives CASSEGRLELTPYEQYF.

The sample holds many counts of this clone. The V gene is TRBV20-1, the J gene TRBJ1-4, with D perhaps matching TRBD1 (6 bases). V was cut by 6 bases and J by 3 bases, with 17 bases left in between. Germline V CDR1 and CDR2: DFQATT, SNEGSKA (reference sequence). This CDR3 is 15 amino acids long. The CDR3 DNA reads TGCAGTGCAAACAGGGTAGGGGAGCCTAATGAAAAACTGTTTTTT. It translates to CSANRVGEPNEKLFF.

This clone was recorded many times. This rearrangement joins TRBV5-1 to TRBJ1-2; D is ambiguous. Trimming shortened V by 2 bases and J by 8 bases, and 13 bases separated the two germline ends. The CDR3 sequence is 13 residues long. Germline-derived CDR1 and CDR2 are SGHRS and YFSETQ. As DNA, the CDR3 is TGCGCCAGCAGCTTCAACGACCCGGGGGGCTACACCTTC. Residues: CASSFNDPGGYTF. The complete variable domain, with remaining parts taken from reference TRBV5-1 and TRBJ1-2, reads KAGVTQTPRYLIKTRGQQVTLSCSPISGHRSVSWYQQTPGQGLQFLFEYFSETQRNKGNFPGRFSGRQFSNSRSEMNVSTLELGDSALYLCASSFNDPGGYTFGSGTRLTVV.

This clone was counted a few times. This chain joins TRBV9 and TRBJ2-7, with D possibly called TRBD1 or TRBD2 (5 bases each). The CDR3 consists of 13 residues. Germline assignment: CDR1 SGDLS and CDR2 YYNGEE. Deletions cut 4 bases from V and 6 bases from J, with 14 bases between. In DNA form, the CDR3 reads TGTGCCAGCAGCTTAGTGTTTGGGGGCGAGCAGTACTTC. Its protein is CASSLVFGGEQYF. The full variable domain, completed using reference TRBV9 and TRBJ2-7, is DSGVTQTPKHLITATGQRVTLRCSPRSGDLSVYWYQQSLDQGLQFLIQYYNGEERAKGNILERFSAQQFPDLHSELNLSSLELGDSALYFCASSLVFGGEQYFGPGTRLTVT.

This clone was seen at least ten times. V usage is TRBV5-1 and J usage is TRBJ2-6; D is uncertain. The CDR3 consists of 17 residues. CDR1 SGHRS and CDR2 YFSETQ come from the germline V gene. Deletions cut 0 bases from V and 0 bases from J, with 10 bases between. This chain's CDR3 is CASSLGPRDSGANVLTF. CDR3 nucleotides: TGCGCCAGCAGCTTGGGGCCTCGCGACTCTGGGGCCAACGTCCTGACTTTC.

The sample holds many counts of this clone. This chain joins TRBV18 and TRBJ1-1; 11 nucleotides match TRBD1. The germline CDR1 and CDR2 sequences are KGHSH and LQKENI. V lost 4 bases to trimming and J lost 3 bases; unmatched junction nucleotides: 10. The CDR3 spans 17 residues. CDR3 sequence reads: CASSRRTGGATDTEAFF. As DNA, the CDR3 is TGTGCCAGCTCACGACGGACAGGGGGCGCGACGGACACTGAAGCTTTCTTT.

The V and J genes are TRBV7-8 and TRBJ2-2, with 8 bases matching TRBD1. Germline CDR1 SGHVS, CDR2 FQNEAQ. This CDR3 has 15 residues. The V gene end was trimmed by 0 bases and the J gene end by 6 bases; junction bases not matched to a gene: 3. CDR3: CASSLARGPAGELFF. CDR3 sequence (DNA): TGTGCCAGCAGCTTAGCCAGGGGGCCCGCCGGGGAGCTGTTTTTT. The whole variable domain, remainder taken from reference TRBV7-8 and TRBJ2-2, is GAGVSQSPRYKVAKRGQDVALRCDPISGHVSLFWYQQALGQGPEFLTYFQNEAQLDKSGLPSDRFFAERPEGSVSTLKIQRTQQEDSAVYLCASSLARGPAGELFFGEGSRLTVL.

This clone appeared many times. The chain couples TRBV7-8 to TRBJ1-1; 8 nucleotides match TRBD1. This CDR3 has 16 amino acids. Per the germline V gene, CDR1 is SGHVS and CDR2 is FQNEAQ. Trimming at V came to 0 bases and at J to 2 bases, leaving 5 bases not matched to a gene. CDR3 sequence reads: CASSLAVAGGNTEAFF. As DNA, the CDR3 is TGTGCCAGCAGCTTAGCCGTGGCAGGGGGCAACACTGAAGCTTTCTTT. Drawing the rest from reference TRBV7-8 and TRBJ1-1, the complete variable domain is GAGVSQSPRYKVAKRGQDVALRCDPISGHVSLFWYQQALGQGPEFLTYFQNEAQLDKSGLPSDRFFAERPEGSVSTLKIQRTQQEDSAVYLCASSLAVAGGNTEAFFGQGTRLTVV.

This clone was seen ten or more times. This rearrangement joins TRBV20-1 to TRBJ2-7, with D possibly being TRBD1 or TRBD2 (5 bases each). The CDR3 is made up of 11 amino acids. Germline loops: CDR1 DFQATT, CDR2 SNEGSKA (reference sequence). Trimming took off 6 bases at V and 7 bases at J, with 13 bases between the two ends. CDR3 in DNA: TGCAGTGCGGGGGACCTACGGGAGCAGTACTTC. It is translated as CSAGDLREQYF.

The sample holds a few counts of this clone. The chain joins TRBV4-1 to TRBJ1-4; D is possibly TRBD1 (6 bases). Trimming pared 0 bases from V and 0 bases from J, leaving 11 bases between. CDR3 size: 17 residues. In germline, CDR1 is MGHRA, CDR2 YSYEKL. The CDR3 DNA sequence: TGCGCCAGCAGCCAAGATCTGGACAGCGCAACTAATGAAAAACTGTTTTTT. It encodes CASSQDLDSATNEKLFF.

This clone has more than one count but fewer than ten. The chain recombines TRBV12-3 or TRBV12-4 with TRBJ2-1; 8 bases map to TRBD2. This CDR3 has 15 residues. V lost 5 bases and J lost 4; bases outside the gene matches: 7. As DNA, the CDR3 is TGTGCCAGCAGTCTTAGCGGGGACCGATACAATGAGCAGTTCTTC. Its protein product is CASSLSGDRYNEQFF.

At least ten counts were recorded for this clone. The V and J genes are TRBV3-1 and TRBJ1-1; unclear D gene. Germline-derived CDR1 and CDR2 are LGHDT and YNNKEL (reference sequence). With 2 bases removed from V and 2 bases from J, the gap between germline ends came to 9 bases. There are 14 residues in the CDR3. CDR3 loop: CASSQTDGNTEAFF. CDR3 nucleotide sequence: TGTGCCAGCAGCCAAACTGACGGAAACACTGAAGCTTTCTTT. The full variable domain, with the rest looked up from reference TRBV3-1 and TRBJ1-1, is DTAVSQTPKYLVTQMGNDKSIKCEQNLGHDTMYWYKQDSKKFLKIMFSYNNKELIINETVPNRFSPKSPDKAHLNLHINSLELGDSAVYFCASSQTDGNTEAFFGQGTRLTVV.

This clone was observed many times. The V and J genes are TRBV7-6 and TRBJ2-3; D remains unclear. V shed 6 bases and J shed 2 bases, with 6 bases lying between them. Germline V gene sequence: CDR1 SGHVS, CDR2 FNYEAQ. The CDR3 runs 12 residues. The CDR3 spells CASSAITDTQYF. CDR3 coding DNA: TGTGCCAGCAGTGCGATCACAGATACGCAGTATTTT.

Remarks on this clone: This may be a read error, as it is one base from a much larger clone. The chain is built from TRBV29-1 and TRBJ2-5, with TRBD2 matching over 7 bases. CDR3 length equals 14 residues. CDR1 and CDR2 (germline): SQVTM, ANQGSEA. The DNA for the CDR3 is TGCAGCGTGTCCGTCCGGGGAGGGTCGGAGACCCGGTACTTC. Residues: CSVSVRGGSETRYF.

In this sample, this clone turned up a few times. Germline is not matched at one junction end, which may reflect a read error. The V and J genes are TRBV6-5 and TRBJ1-5; TRBD1 agrees at 8 bases. Germline CDR1 reads MNHEY; CDR2 reads SVGAGI. This CDR3 has 16 amino acids. The CDR3 region has the DNA TGTGCCAGCAGTTACTATTCCAGGGGGCATAATCAGCCGCAGCATTTT. Translation gives CASSYYSRGHNQPQHF.

This clone was counted many times. The genes are TRBV10-3 and TRBJ1-3; D remains ambiguous. Germline assignment: CDR1 ENHRY and CDR2 SYGVKD. This CDR3 has 15 residues. V was clipped by 4 bases and J by 0 bases, with 10 bases between them. The CDR3 is CAISGGHLSGNTIYF. In nucleotides, the CDR3 is TGTGCCATCAGTGGTGGCCACCTCTCTGGAAACACCATATATTTT.

Ten or more counts support this clone. The chain joins TRBV4-2 to TRBJ2-7; TRBD2 matches at 9 bases. The germline V gene has CDR1 LGHNA and CDR2 YNFKEQ. The CDR3 is made up of 15 amino acids. After removal of 0 bases from V and 6 bases from J, the junction contained 6 bases not matched to a gene. The chain's CDR3 is CASSQEMAGGFEQYF. The CDR3 nucleotides read TGTGCCAGCAGCCAAGAAATGGCGGGAGGGTTCGAGCAGTACTTC.